This TCR beta chain was sequenced for a study of blood T cells in healthy people across ages. Study results and limitations: Estimates drawn from one million T cells were deemed to understate diversity. Across the age range, TCR beta diversity per million T cells fell in a roughly linear way.

A J-beta primer mix and a sample-barcoded 5' primer were used in a second PCR of roughly 6 to 11 cycles. TCRdb ran MiXCR on the 5' RACE reads and lists one entry per CDR3 protein. The repertoire holds about 570,000 distinct CDR3 sequences, with 27% as singletons. About this clonotype itself: Its antigen is currently unknown.

Sequenced material: blood. The receptor's source is a woman between 65 and 79 years old in good health.

The CDR3 reads CASSFPDRARVGYTF. CDR3 DNA: TGTGCCAGCAGTTTCCCCGATCGGGCGCGGGTCGGCTACACCTTC. The chain is built from TRBV28 and TRBJ1-2; D gene unclear. This CDR3 has 15 residues. Trimming took off 3 bases at V and 8 bases at J, with 19 bases between the two ends. Germline CDR1 reads MDHEN; CDR2 reads SYDVKM.